This T cell receptor beta chain was sequenced during a study of blood T cells in healthy people across ages. The wider study: Every two T cells gave about one barcoded beta molecule via template switching. General study results and limits: Naive CD4+ cells and diversity were both higher in long-lived donors than in aged donors. Per million T cells, TCR beta diversity dropped about linearly as age rose.

A word on this clonotype: Its antigen is as yet unknown.

Germline lookup yields CDR1 SGHTA and CDR2 FQGNSA. The CDR3 length is 18 residues. V dropped 0 bases and J dropped 0 bases, with 12 bases sitting between them. Through a sample-barcoded 5' primer and a J-beta primer mix, a second PCR was run for roughly 6 to 12 cycles. MiXCR, run by TCRdb on the 5' RACE reads, gives a single entry per CDR3 protein. The sample gives roughly 800,000 distinct CDR3 sequences, roughly 64% of which show up once; about 20% is in the top ten. The sequence was collected from a man aged 25-45 years in good health. The sample comprised blood. The gene calls are TRBV7-2 and TRBJ2-6, with D unresolved. Here the CDR3 reads CASSLAGFASSGANVLTF. The DNA of the CDR3 is TGTGCCAGCAGCTTAGCGGGGTTTGCAAGCTCTGGGGCCAACGTCCTGACTTTC.